The rows below give T cell receptor beta chains drawn from one sample of a study of shared T cell receptors in the human thymus. The assay was immunoSEQ multiplex PCR, and TCRdb's table has in-frame clones only and misses some. The sample has about 660,000 clones, around 89% seen once. A further study also used this sample, focusing on human thymus T cells.

Specimen: thymocytes. The receptors originated from a boy under two years old with a congenital heart defect. Both conserved end residues are part of each CDR3. The D gene is left open where the match is weak. Rows may omit the clone size; those that give it use once, few, many or a size class.

>few|-|TRBJ1-3|TRBV5-6
TGTGCCAGCAGTCACCAGGGATACGGAAACACCATATATTTT
CASSHQGYGNTIYF
>-|TRBD2|TRBJ2-3|TRBV7-7
TGTGCTAGCAGCCCAGGCGGGACTAGCGGGGTGGAGGAGACAGATACGCAGTATTTT
CASSPGGTSGVEETDTQYF
>-|TRBD2|TRBJ2-7|TRBV7-8
TGTGCCAGCAGCTTACTAGGGAGGGCCGGGAACGAGCAGTACTTC
CASSLLGRAGNEQYF
>-|TRBD2|TRBJ2-7|TRBV14
TGTGCCAGCAGCCAAACTAGCGGGAGACCCTCCCACGAGCAGTACTTC
CASSQTSGRPSHEQYF
>-|TRBD2|TRBJ2-1|TRBV5-6
TGTGCCAGCAGCCCCTCTAGCGGGAGGTCCTACAATGAGCAGTTCTTC
CASSPSSGRSYNEQFF
>once|TRBD2|TRBJ2-7|TRBV19
TGTGCCAGTAGTATGACGGCTAGCGGGAGGAGTTGGGTCGAGCAGTACTTC
CASSMTASGRSWVEQYF
>-|TRBD1|TRBJ1-3|TRBV4-3
TGCGCCAGCAGCCAAGACGTATTACAGGGGGCATTCTCTGGAAACACCATATATTTT
CASSQDVLQGAFSGNTIYF
>-|TRBD2|TRBJ2-5|TRBV9
TGTGCCAGCAGCACCCGAGGGGAGGGCCGGGGACAAGAGACCCAGTACTTC
CASSTRGEGRGQETQYF
>-|TRBD2|TRBJ2-1|TRBV5-6
TGTGCCAGCAGCTTACCGGGACTAGCGGACTACAATGAGCAGTTCTTC
CASSLPGLADYNEQFF
>-|-|TRBJ2-2|TRBV15
TGTGCCACCAGCTACACATCAACCGGGGAGCTGTTTTTT
CATSYTSTGELFF